This TCR beta chain was recorded in a study of regulatory T cells in long-lasting Graves disease. Study-level information: Those with persistent Graves' disease had received antithyroid drugs for over 5 years with positive TSH receptor antibodies. General study results and limits: Favoring TRBV28, TRBJ1-2 and TRBJ2-5 was a feature seen in persistent disease.

This clonotype was seen many times. The antigen remains undetermined. To make TCR beta libraries, researchers used iRepertoire HTBI primers and Arm-PCR of CDR3 regions. TCRdb processed the multiplex PCR reads anew with MiXCR; each CDR3 protein has one entry. The sample yields roughly 400,000 distinct CDR3 sequences, approximately 22% seen once. Specified time point: persistent/refractory GD, antithyroid drugs over 5 years with positive TRAb. Isolated PBMC RNA provided the starting material for the TCR library. The CDR3 sequence is 18 residues long. Between the trimmed V and J ends, which lost 2 bases and 4 bases, there was a span of 23 bases. Germline values: CDR1 MNHNS, CDR2 SASEGT.

V and J are TRBV6-1 and TRBJ2-5, with D perhaps matching TRBD2 (6 bases). The TCR sequence derives from a female donor with Graves disease. Sequencing was performed on peripheral blood mononuclear cells (PBMCs), taken when the disease was refractory, from a patient treated with antithyroid drugs. The chain's CDR3 is CASSEYGSASMVGETQYF. CDR3 in DNA: TGTGCCAGCAGTGAATACGGGAGTGCCAGTATGGTTGGAGAGACCCAGTACTTC.